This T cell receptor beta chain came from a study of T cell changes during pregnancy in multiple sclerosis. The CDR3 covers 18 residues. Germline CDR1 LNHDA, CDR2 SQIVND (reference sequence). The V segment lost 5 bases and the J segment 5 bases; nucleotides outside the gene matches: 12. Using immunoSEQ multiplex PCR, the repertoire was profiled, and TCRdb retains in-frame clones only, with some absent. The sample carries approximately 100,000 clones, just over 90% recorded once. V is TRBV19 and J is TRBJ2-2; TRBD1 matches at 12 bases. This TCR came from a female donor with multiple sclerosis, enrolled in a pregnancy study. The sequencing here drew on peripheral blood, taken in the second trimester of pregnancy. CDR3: CASSPYQGTGGKTGELFF. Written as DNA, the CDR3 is TGTGCCAGTAGTCCATATCAAGGGACAGGGGGCAAAACCGGGGAGCTGTTTTTT.